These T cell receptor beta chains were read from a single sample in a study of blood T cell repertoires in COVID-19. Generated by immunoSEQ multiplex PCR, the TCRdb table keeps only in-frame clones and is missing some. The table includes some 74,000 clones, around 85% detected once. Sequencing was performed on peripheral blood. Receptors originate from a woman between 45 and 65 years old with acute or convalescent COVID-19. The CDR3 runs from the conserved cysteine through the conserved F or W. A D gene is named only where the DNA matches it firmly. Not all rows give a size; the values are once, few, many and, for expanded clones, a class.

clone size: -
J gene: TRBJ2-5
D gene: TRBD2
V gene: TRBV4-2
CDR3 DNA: TGTGCCAGCAGCCAAGATCCCCCGACTAGCGGGGAAGAGACCCAGTACTTC
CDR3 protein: CASSQDPPTSGEETQYF

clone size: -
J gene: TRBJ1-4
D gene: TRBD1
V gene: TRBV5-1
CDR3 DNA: TGCGCCAGCAGCCCTGGGACAGCCTCAACTAATGAAAAACTGTTTTTT
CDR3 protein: CASSPGTASTNEKLFF

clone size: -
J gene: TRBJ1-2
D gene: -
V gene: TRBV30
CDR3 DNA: TGTGCCTGGAGTCTAGGGGGGGCGAGTGGCTACACCTTC
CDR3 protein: CAWSLGGASGYTF

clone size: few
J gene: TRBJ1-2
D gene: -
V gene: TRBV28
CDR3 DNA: TGTGCCAGCAGTTCTAGGAGTTTGGATGGCTACACCTTC
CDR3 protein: CASSSRSLDGYTF

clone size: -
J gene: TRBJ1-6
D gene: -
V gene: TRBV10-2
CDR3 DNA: TGCGCCAGCAGTAGGTTGGGGGCCGATAATTCACCCCTCCACTTT
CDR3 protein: CASSRLGADNSPLHF

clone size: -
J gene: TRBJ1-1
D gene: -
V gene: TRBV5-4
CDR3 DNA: TGTGCCAGCAGCTTGGCGGGTGGGTTAATGACGACTGAAGCTTTCTTT
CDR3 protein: CASSLAGGLMTTEAFF

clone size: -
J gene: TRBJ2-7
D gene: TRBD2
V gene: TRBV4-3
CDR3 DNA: TGCGCCAGCAGCCAAGCCCTCGGACTAGCAGACTACTACGAGCAGTACTTC
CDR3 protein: CASSQALGLADYYEQYF

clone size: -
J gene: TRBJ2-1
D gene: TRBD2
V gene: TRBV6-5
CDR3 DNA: TGTGCCAGCAGTTACCGGGGACTAGCTGGCAATGAGCAGTTCTTC
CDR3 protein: CASSYRGLAGNEQFF

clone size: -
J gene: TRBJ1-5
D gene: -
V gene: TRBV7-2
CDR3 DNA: TGTGCCACCGGACAAGCGACGTGGGGCAATCAGCCCCAGCATTTT
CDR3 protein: CATGQATWGNQPQHF

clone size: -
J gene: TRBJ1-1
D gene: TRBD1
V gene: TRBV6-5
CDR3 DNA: TGTGCCAGCAGTTCAACAGGGGCTCTAGCTTTCTTT
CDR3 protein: CASSSTGALAFF

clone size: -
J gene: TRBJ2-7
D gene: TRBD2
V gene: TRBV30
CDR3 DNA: TGTGCCTGGAGTCCCGGACTAGCGGGGGACCCTAAGTACTTC
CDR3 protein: CAWSPGLAGDPKYF

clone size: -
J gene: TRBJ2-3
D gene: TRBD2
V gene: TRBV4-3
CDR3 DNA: TGCGCCAGCAGCCGTAGCGGGAGGAAAGATACGCAGTATTTT
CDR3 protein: CASSRSGRKDTQYF

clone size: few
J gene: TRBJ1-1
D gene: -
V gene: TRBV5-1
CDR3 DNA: TGCGCCAGCTCCCAGGTGGCGAACACTGAAGCTTTCTTT
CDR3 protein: CASSQVANTEAFF

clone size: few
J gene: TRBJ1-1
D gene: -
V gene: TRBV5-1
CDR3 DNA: TGCGCCAGCAGCTTGACGACGGGGAACACTGAAGCTTTCTTT
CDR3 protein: CASSLTTGNTEAFF

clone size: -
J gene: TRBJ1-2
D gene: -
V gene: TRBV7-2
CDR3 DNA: TGTGCCAGCAGCTTAGTGGCCGGGACACAAGACTATGGCTACACCTTC
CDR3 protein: CASSLVAGTQDYGYTF

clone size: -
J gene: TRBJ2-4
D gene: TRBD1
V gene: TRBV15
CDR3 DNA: TGTGCCACTACGTGGGACAGGGGGGCCAAAAACATTCAGTACTTC
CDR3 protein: CATTWDRGAKNIQYF

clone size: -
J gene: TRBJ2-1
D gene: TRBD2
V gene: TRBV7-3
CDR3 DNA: TGTGCCAGCAGCTTAACAAGCGGGAATTACAATGAGCAGTTCTTC
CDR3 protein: CASSLTSGNYNEQFF

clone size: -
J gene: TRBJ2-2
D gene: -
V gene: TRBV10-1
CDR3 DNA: TGCGCCAGCAGTGGGGGGGAAGTCGCGAACACCGGGGAGCTGTTTTTT
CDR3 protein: CASSGGEVANTGELFF

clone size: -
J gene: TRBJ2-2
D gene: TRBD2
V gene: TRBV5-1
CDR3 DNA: TGCGCCAGCAGCTTGGTTGCGGGAGTCGGCACCGGGGAGCTGTTTTTT
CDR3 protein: CASSLVAGVGTGELFF

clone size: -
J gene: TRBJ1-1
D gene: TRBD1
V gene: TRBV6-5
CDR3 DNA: TGTGCCAGCAGTTTGACAGGGTACACTGAAGCTTTCTTT
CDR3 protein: CASSLTGYTEAFF

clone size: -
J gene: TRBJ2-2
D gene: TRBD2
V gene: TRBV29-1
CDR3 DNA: TGCAGCGTCCAAGGGACCCGGGGGGTGAACACCGGGGAGCTGTTTTTT
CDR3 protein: CSVQGTRGVNTGELFF

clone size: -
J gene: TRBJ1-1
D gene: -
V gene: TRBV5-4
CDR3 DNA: TGTGCCAGCAGCTTCGAACCCGGGGGTACTGAAGCTTTCTTT
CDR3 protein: CASSFEPGGTEAFF